In this sample, the clone carrying this TCR beta chain turned up once. This record belongs to a study of blood T cell repertoires in COVID-19. Whole-study context: Sample material is recorded as cDNA or gDNA derived from T cells, B-cell-depleted T cells, or PBMCs.

CDR3 length: 13 amino acids. The germline V gene encodes CDR1 GTSNPN and CDR2 SVGIG (reference sequence). Trimming removed 5 bases from V and 2 bases from J, with 10 bases in between. Per the study methods: Estimation of nucleated cell counts was performed using reference gene primer amplification. The protocol was immunoSEQ multiplex PCR, while the TCRdb copy is restricted to in-frame clones and leaves out a portion. That table supplies the V and J calls and clone size; D and trimming were determined from the DNA. The profile shows 75,000 to 95,000 clones, approximately 80% of them singletons. The sample taken for sequencing was peripheral blood. The clonotype comes from a man aged 50 or older with acute or convalescent COVID-19. This chain links TRBV30 with TRBJ1-5, with D unclear. CDR3 residues: CAWAQRGNQPQHF. The CDR3 nucleotides are TGTGCCTGGGCCCAGCGAGGCAATCAGCCCCAGCATTTT. The variable domain in full, completed from reference TRBV30 and TRBJ1-5, reads SQTIHQWPATLVQPVGSPLSLECTVEGTSNPNLYWYRQAAGRGLQLLFYSVGIGQISSEVPQNLSASRPQDRQFILSSKKLLLSDSGFYLCAWAQRGNQPQHFGDGTRLSIL.